The clone carrying this T cell receptor (beta chain) was observed many times. Germline V gives CDR1 SGHDN, CDR2 FVKESK. The CDR3 runs 18 residues. The V gene lost 6 bases and the J gene lost 0 bases, with 21 bases spanning the gap. This sample is part of a study of Graves' ophthalmopathy and Graves' hyperthyroidism. Amplification from RNA transcripts yielded the TCR beta CDR3 regions. Second-round multiplex PCR followed a first-round RT-PCR using HTBI primers. In TCRdb, the multiplex PCR reads were re-called with MiXCR into one record per CDR3 protein. This table holds 200,000 to 250,000 distinct CDR3 sequences, 20% to 25% found once.

The sequencing input was peripheral blood. The gene calls are TRBV14 and TRBJ2-4; no firm D call. The TCR comes from a woman aged 45-59 years with Graves' ophthalmopathy. In DNA form, the CDR3 reads TGTGCCAGCAGTGAATCGGATTCAAGCCGGGTAGCCAAAAACATTCAGTACTTC. It encodes CASSESDSSRVAKNIQYF.